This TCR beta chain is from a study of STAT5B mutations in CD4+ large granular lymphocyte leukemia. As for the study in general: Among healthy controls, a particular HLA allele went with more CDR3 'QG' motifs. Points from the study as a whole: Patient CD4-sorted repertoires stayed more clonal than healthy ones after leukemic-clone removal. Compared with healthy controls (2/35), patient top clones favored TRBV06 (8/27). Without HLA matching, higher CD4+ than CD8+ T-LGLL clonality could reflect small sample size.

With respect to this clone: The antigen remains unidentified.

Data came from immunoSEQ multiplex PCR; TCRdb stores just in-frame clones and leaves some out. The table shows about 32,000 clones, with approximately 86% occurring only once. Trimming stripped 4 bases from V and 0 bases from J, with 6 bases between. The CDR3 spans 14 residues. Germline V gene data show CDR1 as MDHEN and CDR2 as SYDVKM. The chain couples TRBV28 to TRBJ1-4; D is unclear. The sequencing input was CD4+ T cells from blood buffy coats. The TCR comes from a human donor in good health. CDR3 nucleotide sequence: TGTGCCAGCAGTTACGGTGCAACTAATGAAAAACTGTTTTTT. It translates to CASSYGATNEKLFF.